This T cell receptor (beta chain) is from a study of cytomegalovirus exposure and HLA in healthy donors. Study background: Among the approximately 400 genotyped donors, 81% were placed in the Caucasian-associated ancestry cluster.

Regarding the study as a whole: Later work associated around 18,000 TCR beta sequences with HLA alleles at 0.05 false discovery rate.

As regards this clone: The antigen is unknown.

The PCR employed 60 Vbeta primers together with 13 Jbeta primers. TCRdb's copy holds only in-frame clones and misses some; the assay was immunoSEQ multiplex PCR. The sample lists around 150,000 clones, roughly 80% occurring once. CDR1 is SGHRS and CDR2 is YFSETQ in the germline V gene. This CDR3 contains 14 residues. Trimming removed 1 base from V and 7 bases from J, with 14 bases in between. The sequence derives from a man in his forties or fifties in good health and CMV-seronegative. The specimen sequenced was PBMCs. The rearrangement uses TRBV5-1 and TRBJ1-1, with D possibly matching TRBD1 (5 bases). The CDR3 is CASSLRRGILEAFF. The CDR3 DNA follows: TGCGCCAGCAGCTTGAGAAGGGGAATCCTTGAAGCTTTCTTT.